The present TCR beta chain was sequenced within a study of T cells in women clearing cervical HPV infection. Overall study findings and caveats: Each sample's T-cell count was unknown, possibly confounding richness.

The CDR3 has 14 residues. The V and J ends lost 4 bases and 5 bases respectively, with 14 bases between them. CDR1 WSHSY and CDR2 SAAADI come from the germline V gene. Turning to this clone: Antigen unknown. Coverage ceases 3 residues before the CDR3 finishes, and the germline J gene fills in the end.

Here immunoSEQ multiplex PCR was the method, and the copy in TCRdb shows in-frame clones only, minus some. The sample holds over 15,000 clones. Dot-blot hybridization genotyped cervical HPV amplified with MY09/MY11 PCR. The sample taken for sequencing was blood buffy coat. The sequence was collected from a woman aged 18-70 years with a cervical HPV16 infection that either progressed to CIN3+ or cleared (not recorded which). The J gene is TRBJ2-5, the V gene TRBV10-2, with D possibly matching TRBD1 (5 bases). The sequenced CDR3 bases are TGCGCCAGCAGTGTCCTAGGGGAAATCGAGACC. Translating it yields CASSVLGEIET. The entire CDR3 is CASSVLGEIETQYF.